The T cell receptor beta chain described here comes from a study of identical twins. Points from the study as a whole: Among beta out-of-frame sequences, excess sharing between twins appeared weaker. Low generation probability was overrepresented in out-of-frame alpha sequences shared by twins.

V shed 2 bases and J shed 9 bases, with 5 bases lying between them. This CDR3 has 11 amino acids. This clonotype was counted many times. Its antigen remains unidentified. In TCRdb, the 5' RACE reads were re-called with MiXCR into one record per CDR3 protein. Here the sample spans under 300,000 distinct CDR3 sequences, 10% to 15% being singletons. Healthy Caucasians made up all donors. These data also featured in a second study, about yellow fever vaccine responses in identical twins.

The V call is TRBV12-3 or TRBV12-4, the J call TRBJ2-1; D remains unclear. The specimen sequenced was memory (CD45RO+) T cells sorted from blood. The receptor was derived from a woman between 18 and 30 years old in good health. In DNA, the CDR3 is TGTGCCAGCAGTTTATCGGCTGAGCAGTTCTTC. Translating it yields CASSLSAEQFF.